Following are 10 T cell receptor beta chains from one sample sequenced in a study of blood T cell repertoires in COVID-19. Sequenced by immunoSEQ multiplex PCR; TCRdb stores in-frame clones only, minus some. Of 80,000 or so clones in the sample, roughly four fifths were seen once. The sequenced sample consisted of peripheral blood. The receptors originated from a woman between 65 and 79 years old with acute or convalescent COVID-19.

In DNA form, the CDR3 reads TGTGCCAGCAGCTTGAATAGACAACGCACCGGGGAGCTGTTTTTT. This encodes CASSLNRQRTGELFF. This chain links TRBV5-6 with TRBJ2-2; D is undetermined. Germline CDR1 reads SGHDT; CDR2 reads YYEEEE. CDR3 length: 15 residues. Trimming cost V 1 base and J 4 bases, with 11 bases left between them.

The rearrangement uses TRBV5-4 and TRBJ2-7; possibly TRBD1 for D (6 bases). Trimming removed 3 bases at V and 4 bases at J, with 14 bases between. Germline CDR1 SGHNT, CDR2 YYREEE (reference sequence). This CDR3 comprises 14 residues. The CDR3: CASSSYRVPYEQYF. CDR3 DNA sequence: TGTGCCAGCAGCTCTTACAGGGTTCCATACGAGCAGTACTTC.

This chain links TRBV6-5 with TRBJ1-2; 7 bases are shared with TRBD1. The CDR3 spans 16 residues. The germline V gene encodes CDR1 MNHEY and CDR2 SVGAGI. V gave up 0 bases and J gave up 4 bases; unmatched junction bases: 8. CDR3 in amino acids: CASSYSRTGAGYGYTF. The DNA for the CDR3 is TGTGCCAGCAGTTACTCCCGGACAGGAGCAGGCTATGGCTACACCTTC.

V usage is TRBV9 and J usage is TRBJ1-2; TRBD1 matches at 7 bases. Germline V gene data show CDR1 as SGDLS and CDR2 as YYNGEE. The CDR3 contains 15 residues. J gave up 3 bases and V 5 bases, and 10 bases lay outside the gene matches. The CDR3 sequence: CASRKVRDRYYGYTF. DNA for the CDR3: TGTGCCAGCAGAAAAGTTCGGGACAGATACTATGGCTACACCTTC.

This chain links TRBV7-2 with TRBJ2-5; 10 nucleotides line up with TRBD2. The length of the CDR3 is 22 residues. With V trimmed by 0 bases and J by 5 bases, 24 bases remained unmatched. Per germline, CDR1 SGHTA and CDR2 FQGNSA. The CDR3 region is CASSLAGGLASGSGWLPETQYF. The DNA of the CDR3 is TGTGCCAGCAGCTTAGCGGGCGGGTTGGCTAGCGGGAGTGGGTGGTTACCGGAGACCCAGTACTTC.

CDR3 amino acids: CASSPGPRDYNSPLHF. The CDR3 nucleotides read TGTGCCAGCAGCCCGGGCCCGAGGGATTATAATTCACCCCTCCACTTT. This chain joins TRBV7-9 and TRBJ1-6; D gene unclear. V dropped 5 bases and J dropped 4 bases, with 15 bases sitting between them. The CDR3 contains 16 residues. Germline V lookup: CDR1 SEHNR, CDR2 FQNEAQ (reference sequence).

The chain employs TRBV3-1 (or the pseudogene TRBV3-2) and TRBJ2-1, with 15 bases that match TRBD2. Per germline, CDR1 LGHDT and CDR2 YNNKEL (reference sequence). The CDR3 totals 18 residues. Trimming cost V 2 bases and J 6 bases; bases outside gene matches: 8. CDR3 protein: CASSQRRGTSGRSNEQFF. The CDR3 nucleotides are TGTGCCAGCAGCCAACGTCGGGGGACTAGCGGGAGGTCCAATGAGCAGTTCTTC.

The CDR3 DNA sequence: TGTGCCAGCAGCCAAGATAAACGGCTAGCGCCTTTCACGGGGGAGCTGTTTTTT. This translates into CASSQDKRLAPFTGELFF. The chain joins TRBV14 to TRBJ2-2; maybe TRBD2 (6 bases). Trimming took off 0 bases at V and 8 bases at J, with 22 bases between the two ends. Germline CDR1 reads SGHDN; CDR2 reads FVKESK. The CDR3 extends over 18 amino acids.

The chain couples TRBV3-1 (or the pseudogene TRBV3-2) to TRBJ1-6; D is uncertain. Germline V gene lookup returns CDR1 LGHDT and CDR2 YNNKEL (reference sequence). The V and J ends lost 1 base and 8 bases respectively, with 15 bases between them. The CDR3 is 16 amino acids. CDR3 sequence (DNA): TGTGCCAGCAGCCAAGTGTTCTCACGGGGTGATTCACCCCTCCACTTT. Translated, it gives CASSQVFSRGDSPLHF.

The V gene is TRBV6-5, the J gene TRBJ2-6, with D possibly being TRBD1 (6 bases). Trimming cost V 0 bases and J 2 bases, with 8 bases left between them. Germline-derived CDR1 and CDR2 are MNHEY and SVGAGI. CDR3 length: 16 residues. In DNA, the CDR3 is TGTGCCAGCAGTTACTCTTGGGGGCCTGGGGCCAACGTCCTGACTTTC. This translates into CASSYSWGPGANVLTF.